Below, one T cell receptor beta chain is given with its context. Antigen unknown. Time point meaning: recipient sample about 28 days before transplant, after cytoreduction. These data originate in a study of T cell clonotyping in hematopoietic cell transplantation. Study results and limitations: CD4 and CD8 repertoire contributions could not be separated without sorting. Recipient TCR diversity dropped after transplant; expanded clonotypes rose from day 30 to 180.

Germline V gene sequence: CDR1 SGHNT, CDR2 YYREEE (reference sequence). Trimming stripped 7 bases from V and 1 base from J, with 11 bases between. The CDR3 length is 13 residues. Sequencing was performed with immunoSEQ multiplex PCR; in TCRdb, only in-frame clones are kept and a portion is missing. The table shows roughly 24,000 clones, with roughly 82% occurring only once. The clonotype originates from a woman aged 60-75 years with acute myeloid leukemia. Some clones in this sample may be carry-over from other donors' samples. Specimen: peripheral blood mononuclear cells, collected before stem cell transplant. The V and J genes are TRBV5-4 and TRBJ1-1, with D tentatively TRBD1 (6 bases). CDR3 nucleotides: TGTGCCAGCCCAGGGGCGGGGAACACTGAAGCTTTCTTT. This sequence encodes CASPGAGNTEAFF.